A selection of T cell receptor beta chains follows, all from one sample in a study of cytotoxic CD8 clonotypes in ibrutinib-treated CLL. The data were produced by immunoSEQ multiplex PCR, yet TCRdb's version contains in-frame clones alone and is incomplete. In the table there are roughly 150,000 clones, approximately 80% of which are singletons. The sample here was PBMCs, taken after 12 months of ibrutinib treatment. Receptors were obtained from a human donor with chronic lymphocytic leukemia. Both conserved end residues are part of each CDR3. The order of the fields is V gene, clone size, CDR3 length, D gene, J gene, CDR3 protein, CDR3 DNA. D genes are given only for firm matches. Expanded clones get a size class; other rows say once, few or many, or leave the size out.

v_call: TRBV14
clone_size: .
cdr3_length: 14
d_call: .
j_call: TRBJ2-7
cdr3_aa: CASSQRRTPYEQYF
cdr3_nt: TGTGCCAGCAGCCAACGCAGGACTCCCTACGAGCAGTACTTC

v_call: TRBV28
clone_size: .
cdr3_length: 17
d_call: .
j_call: TRBJ2-1
cdr3_aa: CASSFSHSGSSYNEQFF
cdr3_nt: TGTGCCAGCAGTTTCTCCCATAGCGGAAGCTCCTACAATGAGCAGTTCTTC

v_call: TRBV7-8
clone_size: few
cdr3_length: 14
d_call: .
j_call: TRBJ1-3
cdr3_aa: CASSSGTGGNTIYF
cdr3_nt: TGTGCCAGCAGCTCTGGGACGGGGGGAAACACCATATATTTT

v_call: TRBV5-8
clone_size: few
cdr3_length: 16
d_call: .
j_call: TRBJ2-2
cdr3_aa: CASPGGGIRNTGELFF
cdr3_nt: TGTGCCAGCCCTGGTGGAGGGATCCGTAACACCGGGGAGCTGTTTTTT

v_call: TRBV2
clone_size: .
cdr3_length: 14
d_call: .
j_call: TRBJ2-1
cdr3_aa: CASRATASYNEQFF
cdr3_nt: TGTGCCAGCAGGGCTACGGCCTCCTACAATGAGCAGTTCTTC

v_call: TRBV28
clone_size: .
cdr3_length: 14
d_call: .
j_call: TRBJ2-7
cdr3_aa: CASSLGSSQKGQYF
cdr3_nt: TGTGCCAGCAGTTTAGGTAGCAGCCAAAAAGGGCAGTACTTC

v_call: TRBV5-1
clone_size: few
cdr3_length: 16
d_call: .
j_call: TRBJ1-6
cdr3_aa: CASSPLGERESSPLHF
cdr3_nt: TGCGCCAGCAGCCCCCTGGGGGAGCGGGAGAGTTCACCCCTCCACTTT

v_call: TRBV27
clone_size: .
cdr3_length: 15
d_call: TRBD1
j_call: TRBJ2-3
cdr3_aa: CASSPRGPGTDTQYF
cdr3_nt: TGTGCCAGCAGCCCCAGGGGGCCAGGGACAGATACGCAGTATTTT

v_call: TRBV19
clone_size: .
cdr3_length: 15
d_call: .
j_call: TRBJ2-2
cdr3_aa: CASTSRGNSPGELFF
cdr3_nt: TGTGCCAGTACCTCACGGGGGAACTCTCCCGGGGAGCTGTTTTTT

v_call: TRBV4-1
clone_size: .
cdr3_length: 15
d_call: .
j_call: TRBJ2-3
cdr3_aa: CASSPFLASTDTQYF
cdr3_nt: TGCGCCAGCAGCCCATTCCTAGCTAGCACAGATACGCAGTATTTT

v_call: TRBV27
clone_size: .
cdr3_length: 15
d_call: .
j_call: TRBJ2-2
cdr3_aa: CASSFTIQNTGELFF
cdr3_nt: TGTGCCAGCAGTTTTACGATCCAGAACACCGGGGAGCTGTTTTTT

v_call: TRBV7-9
clone_size: .
cdr3_length: 15
d_call: TRBD1
j_call: TRBJ2-7
cdr3_aa: CASSSTGTGGYEQYF
cdr3_nt: TGTGCCAGCAGCTCCACCGGGACAGGGGGCTACGAGCAGTACTTC

v_call: TRBV9
clone_size: .
cdr3_length: 15
d_call: .
j_call: TRBJ1-2
cdr3_aa: CASSPLGGGGYGYTF
cdr3_nt: TGTGCCAGCAGCCCATTGGGGGGAGGCGGCTATGGCTACACCTTC

v_call: TRBV18
clone_size: .
cdr3_length: 15
d_call: .
j_call: TRBJ2-5
cdr3_aa: CASSRVSGRQETQYF
cdr3_nt: TGTGCCAGCTCACGGGTTAGCGGACGCCAAGAGACCCAGTACTTC

v_call: TRBV9
clone_size: .
cdr3_length: 14
d_call: .
j_call: TRBJ2-5
cdr3_aa: CASSVDELRETQYF
cdr3_nt: TGTGCCAGCAGCGTAGATGAGCTGAGAGAGACCCAGTACTTC

v_call: TRBV2
clone_size: few
cdr3_length: 14
d_call: .
j_call: TRBJ2-2
cdr3_aa: CASSEVGNTGELFF
cdr3_nt: TGTGCCAGCAGTGAAGTGGGAAACACCGGGGAGCTGTTTTTT